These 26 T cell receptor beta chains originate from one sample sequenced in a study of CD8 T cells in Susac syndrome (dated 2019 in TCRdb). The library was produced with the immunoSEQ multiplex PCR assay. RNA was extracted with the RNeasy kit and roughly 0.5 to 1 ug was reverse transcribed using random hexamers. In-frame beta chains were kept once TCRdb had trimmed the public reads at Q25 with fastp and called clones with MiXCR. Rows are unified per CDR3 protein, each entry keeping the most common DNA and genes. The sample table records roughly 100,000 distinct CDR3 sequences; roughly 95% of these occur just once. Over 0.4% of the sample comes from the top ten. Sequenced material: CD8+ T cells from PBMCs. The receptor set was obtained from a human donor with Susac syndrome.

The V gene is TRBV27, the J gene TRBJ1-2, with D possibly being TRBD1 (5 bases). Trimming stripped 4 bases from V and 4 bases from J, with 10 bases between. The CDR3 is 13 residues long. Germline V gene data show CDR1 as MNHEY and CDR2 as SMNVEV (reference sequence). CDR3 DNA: TGTGCCAGCAGTTGGGGGGGGACCTATGGCTACACCTTC. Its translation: CASSWGGTYGYTF.

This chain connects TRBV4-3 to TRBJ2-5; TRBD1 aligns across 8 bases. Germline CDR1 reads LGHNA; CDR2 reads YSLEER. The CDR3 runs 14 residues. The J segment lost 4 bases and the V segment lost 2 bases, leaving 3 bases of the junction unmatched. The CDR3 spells CASSQSDRVETQYF. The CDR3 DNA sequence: TGCGCCAGCAGCCAATCGGACAGGGTAGAGACCCAGTACTTC.

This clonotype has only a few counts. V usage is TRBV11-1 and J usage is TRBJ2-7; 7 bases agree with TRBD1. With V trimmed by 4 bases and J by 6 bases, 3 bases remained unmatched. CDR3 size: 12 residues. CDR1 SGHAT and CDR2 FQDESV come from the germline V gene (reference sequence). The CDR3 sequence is CASSSTGSEQYF. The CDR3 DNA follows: TGTGCCAGCAGCTCGACAGGGTCCGAGCAGTACTTC.

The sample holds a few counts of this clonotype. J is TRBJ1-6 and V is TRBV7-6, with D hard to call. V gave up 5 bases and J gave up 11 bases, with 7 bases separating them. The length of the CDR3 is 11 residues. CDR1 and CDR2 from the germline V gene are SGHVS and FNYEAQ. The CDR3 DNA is TGTGCCAGCAGCCGTATTCCACCCCTCCACTTT. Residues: CASSRIPPLHF.

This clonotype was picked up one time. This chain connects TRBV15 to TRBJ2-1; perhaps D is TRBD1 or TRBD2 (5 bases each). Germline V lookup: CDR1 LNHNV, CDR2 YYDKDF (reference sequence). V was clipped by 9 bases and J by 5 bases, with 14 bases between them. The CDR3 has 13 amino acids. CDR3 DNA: TGTGCCACTTGCCGCCAGGGAGACAATGAGCAGTTCTTC. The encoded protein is CATCRQGDNEQFF.

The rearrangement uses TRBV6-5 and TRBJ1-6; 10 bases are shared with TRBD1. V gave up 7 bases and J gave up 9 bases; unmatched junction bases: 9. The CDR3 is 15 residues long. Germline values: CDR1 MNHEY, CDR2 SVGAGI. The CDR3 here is CASTTGTGASSPLHF. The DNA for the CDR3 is TGTGCCAGCACCACCGGGACAGGGGCAAGTTCACCCCTCCACTTT.

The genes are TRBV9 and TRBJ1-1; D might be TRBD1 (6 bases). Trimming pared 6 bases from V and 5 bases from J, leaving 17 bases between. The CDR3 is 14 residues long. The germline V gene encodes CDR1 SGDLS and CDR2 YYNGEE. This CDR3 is CASNRQDGWTEAFF. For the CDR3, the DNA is TGTGCCAGCAACCGACAGGACGGGTGGACTGAAGCTTTCTTT. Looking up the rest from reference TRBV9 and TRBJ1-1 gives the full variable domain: DSGVTQTPKHLITATGQRVTLRCSPRSGDLSVYWYQQSLDQGLQFLIQYYNGEERAKGNILERFSAQQFPDLHSELNLSSLELGDSALYFCASNRQDGWTEAFFGQGTRLTVV.

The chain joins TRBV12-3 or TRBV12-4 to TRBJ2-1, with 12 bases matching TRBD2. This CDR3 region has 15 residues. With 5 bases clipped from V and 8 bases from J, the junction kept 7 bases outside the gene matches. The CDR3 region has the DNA TGTGCCAGCAGTCGTTCTAGCGGGGGGGCCGATGAGCAGTTCTTC. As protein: CASSRSSGGADEQFF.

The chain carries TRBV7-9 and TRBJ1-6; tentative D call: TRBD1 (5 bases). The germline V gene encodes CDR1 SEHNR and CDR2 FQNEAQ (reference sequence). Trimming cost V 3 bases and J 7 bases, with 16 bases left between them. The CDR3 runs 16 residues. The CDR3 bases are TGTGCCAGCAGCTTTGTTACAGGCCCAGAGAATTCACCCCTCCACTTT. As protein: CASSFVTGPENSPLHF.

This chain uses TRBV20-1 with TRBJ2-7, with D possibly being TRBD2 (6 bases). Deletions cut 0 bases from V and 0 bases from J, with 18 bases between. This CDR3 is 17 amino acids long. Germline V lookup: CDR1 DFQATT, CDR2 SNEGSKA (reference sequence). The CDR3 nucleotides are TGCAGTGCTAGAGATCAAAACGGGGGTGCTATCTCCTACGAGCAGTACTTC. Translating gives CSARDQNGGAISYEQYF.

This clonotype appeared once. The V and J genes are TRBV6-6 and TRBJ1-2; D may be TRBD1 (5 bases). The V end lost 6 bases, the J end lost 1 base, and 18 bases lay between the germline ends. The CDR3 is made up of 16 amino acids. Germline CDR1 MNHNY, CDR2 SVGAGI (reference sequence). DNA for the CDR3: TGTGCCAGCAGCCCTACCTTGACAGTCGGTAACTATGGCTACACCTTC. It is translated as CASSPTLTVGNYGYTF.

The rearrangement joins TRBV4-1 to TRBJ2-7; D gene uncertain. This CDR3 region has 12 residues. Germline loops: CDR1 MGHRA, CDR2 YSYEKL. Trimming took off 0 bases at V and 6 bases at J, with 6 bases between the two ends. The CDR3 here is CASSQDGPEQYF. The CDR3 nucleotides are TGCGCCAGCAGCCAAGATGGCCCCGAGCAGTACTTC.

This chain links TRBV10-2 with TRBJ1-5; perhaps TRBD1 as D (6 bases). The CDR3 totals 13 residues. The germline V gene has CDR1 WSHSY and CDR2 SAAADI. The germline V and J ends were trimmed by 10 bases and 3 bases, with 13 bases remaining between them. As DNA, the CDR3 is TGCGCCACCGGACAGAACTCCAATCAGCCCCAGCATTTT. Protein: CATGQNSNQPQHF.

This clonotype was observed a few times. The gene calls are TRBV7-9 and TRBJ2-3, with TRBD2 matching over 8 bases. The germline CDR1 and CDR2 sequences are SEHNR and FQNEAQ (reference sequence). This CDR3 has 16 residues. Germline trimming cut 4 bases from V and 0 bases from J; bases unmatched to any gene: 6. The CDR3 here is CASSSTSALSTDTQYF. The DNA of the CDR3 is TGTGCCAGCAGCTCGACTAGCGCCCTCAGCACAGATACGCAGTATTTT.

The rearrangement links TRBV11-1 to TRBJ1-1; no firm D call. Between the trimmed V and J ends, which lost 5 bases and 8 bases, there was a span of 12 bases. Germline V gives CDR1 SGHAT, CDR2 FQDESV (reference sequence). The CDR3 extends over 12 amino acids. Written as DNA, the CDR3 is TGTGCCAGCAGCCGTAGTCCTCTCGAAGCTTTCTTT. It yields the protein CASSRSPLEAFF.

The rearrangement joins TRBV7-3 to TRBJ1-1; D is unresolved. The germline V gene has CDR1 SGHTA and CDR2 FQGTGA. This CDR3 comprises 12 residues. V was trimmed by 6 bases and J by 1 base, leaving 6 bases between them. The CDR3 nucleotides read TGTGCCAGCAGTGACCAGAACACTGAAGCTTTCTTT. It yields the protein CASSDQNTEAFF.

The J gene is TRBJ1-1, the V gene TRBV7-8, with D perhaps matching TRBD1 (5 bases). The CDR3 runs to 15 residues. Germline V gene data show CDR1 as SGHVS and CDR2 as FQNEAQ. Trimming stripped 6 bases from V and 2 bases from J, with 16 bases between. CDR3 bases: TGTGCCAGCAGTCCTTTAGGGACGGTAAACACTGAAGCTTTCTTT. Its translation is CASSPLGTVNTEAFF.

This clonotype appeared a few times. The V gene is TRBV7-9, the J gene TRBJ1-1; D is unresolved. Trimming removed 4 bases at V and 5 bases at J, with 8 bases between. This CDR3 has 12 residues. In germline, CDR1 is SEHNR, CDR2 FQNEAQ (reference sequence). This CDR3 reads CASSSGRTEAFF. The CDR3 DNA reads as TGTGCCAGCAGCTCTGGGAGGACTGAAGCTTTCTTT.

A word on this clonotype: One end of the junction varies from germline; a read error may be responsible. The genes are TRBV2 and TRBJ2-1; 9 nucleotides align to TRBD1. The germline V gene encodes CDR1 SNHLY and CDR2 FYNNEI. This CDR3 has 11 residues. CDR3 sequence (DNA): TGTGCCACCGACTCCGGGACAGGGTCGAATTTC. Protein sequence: CATDSGTGSNF.

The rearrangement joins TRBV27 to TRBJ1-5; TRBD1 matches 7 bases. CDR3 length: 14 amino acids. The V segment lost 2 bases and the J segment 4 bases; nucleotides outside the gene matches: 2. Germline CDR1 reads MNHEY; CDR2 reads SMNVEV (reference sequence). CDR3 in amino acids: CASSLQGGNQPQHF. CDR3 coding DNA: TGTGCCAGCAGTTTACAGGGGGGGAATCAGCCCCAGCATTTT.

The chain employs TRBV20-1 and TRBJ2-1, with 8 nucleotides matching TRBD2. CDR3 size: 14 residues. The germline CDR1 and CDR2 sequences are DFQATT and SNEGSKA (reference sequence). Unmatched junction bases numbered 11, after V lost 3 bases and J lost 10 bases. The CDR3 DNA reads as TGCAGTGCTAGGGACCCTCCTAGCGGGCTGGAGCAGTTCTTC. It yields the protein CSARDPPSGLEQFF.

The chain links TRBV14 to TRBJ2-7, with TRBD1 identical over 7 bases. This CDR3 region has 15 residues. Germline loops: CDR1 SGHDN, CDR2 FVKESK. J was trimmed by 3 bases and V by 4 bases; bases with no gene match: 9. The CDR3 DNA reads TGTGCCAGCAGCCTTGGGACAGCCCCAAGCTACGAGCAGTACTTC. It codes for CASSLGTAPSYEQYF.

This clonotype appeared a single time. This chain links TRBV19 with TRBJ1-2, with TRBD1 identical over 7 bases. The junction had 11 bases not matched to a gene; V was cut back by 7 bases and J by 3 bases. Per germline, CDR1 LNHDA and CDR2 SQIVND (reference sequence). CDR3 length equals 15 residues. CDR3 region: CASIHPGQDDYGYTF. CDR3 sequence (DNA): TGTGCCAGTATTCATCCTGGACAGGATGACTATGGCTACACCTTC.

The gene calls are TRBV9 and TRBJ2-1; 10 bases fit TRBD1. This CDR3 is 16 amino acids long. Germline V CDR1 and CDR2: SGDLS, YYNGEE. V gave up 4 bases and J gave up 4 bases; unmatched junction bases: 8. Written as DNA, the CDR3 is TGTGCCAGCAGCCCGGAGGAGGGACAGGGGTACAATGAGCAGTTCTTC. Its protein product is CASSPEEGQGYNEQFF.

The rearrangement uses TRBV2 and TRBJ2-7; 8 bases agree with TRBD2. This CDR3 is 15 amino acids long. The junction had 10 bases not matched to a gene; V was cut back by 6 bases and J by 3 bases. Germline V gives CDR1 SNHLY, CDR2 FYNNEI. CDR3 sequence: CASSDPSGGGYEQYF. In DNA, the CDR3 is TGTGCCAGCAGCGACCCCAGCGGGGGCGGCTACGAGCAGTACTTC.

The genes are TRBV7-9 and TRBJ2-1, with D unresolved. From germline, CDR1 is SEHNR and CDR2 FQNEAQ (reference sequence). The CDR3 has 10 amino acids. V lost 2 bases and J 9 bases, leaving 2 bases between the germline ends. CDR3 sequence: CASSLREQFF. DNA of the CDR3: TGTGCCAGCAGCTTACGTGAGCAGTTCTTC.